The 3 T cell receptor beta chains reported below all come from one sample, sequenced in a study of T-cell memory formation after mild COVID-19. TCRdb independently ran MiXCR on the 5' RACE reads; one entry per CDR3 protein. The sample yields 350,000 to 500,000 distinct CDR3 sequences, less than 25% seen once. The sequenced sample was PBMCs or a T cell subset sorted from them (not recorded which). The source is an adult woman who had mild COVID-19 (a few samples of this study predate the infection). Cell type and time point are not known.

This chain links TRBV7-2 with TRBJ2-1, with TRBD1 matching 7 bases. The CDR3 sequence is 15 residues long. In germline, CDR1 is SGHTA, CDR2 FQGNSA. The ends lost 3 bases at V and 4 bases at J; junction bases unmatched: 6. CDR3 amino acids: CASSFSGTAYNEQFF. The DNA of the CDR3 is TGTGCCAGCAGCTTTTCCGGGACAGCTTACAATGAGCAGTTCTTC. Full variable domain (outside the CDR3, taken from reference TRBV7-2 and TRBJ2-1): GAGVSQSPSNKVTEKGKDVELRCDPISGHTALYWYRQSLGQGLEFLIYFQGNSAPDKSGLPSDRFSAERTGGSVSTLTIQRTQQEDSAVYLCASSFSGTAYNEQFFGPGTRLTVL.

This sequence joins TRBV20-1 and TRBJ2-7; D remains unclear. Germline V gene sequence: CDR1 DFQATT, CDR2 SNEGSKA (reference sequence). Deletions cut 6 bases from V and 3 bases from J, with 9 bases between. The CDR3 contains 11 residues. CDR3 protein: CSASDGYEQYF. Here the CDR3 DNA reads TGCAGTGCCTCAGACGGCTACGAGCAGTACTTC.

The chain couples TRBV6-5 to TRBJ2-1; TRBD1 might be the D (5 bases). The CDR3 spans 15 residues. Between the trimmed V and J ends, which lost 5 bases and 8 bases, there was a span of 19 bases. Germline CDR1 reads MNHEY; CDR2 reads SVGAGI. Written as DNA, the CDR3 is TGTGCCAGCAGTCCCGGGCAGGGCTCGACTGATGAGCAGTTCTTC. This translates into CASSPGQGSTDEQFF.